This T cell receptor (beta chain) was profiled in a study of blood T cells in healthy people across ages. Across the study: About one barcoded beta molecule per two T cells came from capture by template switching.

A second PCR of 7 to 11 cycles used a sample-barcoded 5' primer and a J-beta primer mix. TCRdb itself ran the 5' RACE reads through MiXCR, one entry per CDR3 protein. Of some 750,000 distinct CDR3 sequences listed, over 20% were seen once; the top ten hold 20% to 25%. This CDR3 spans 14 amino acids. CDR1 is SGHNT and CDR2 is YENEEA in the germline V gene. Concerning this clonotype itself: Sequence at one end of the junction differs from germline and may be a read error.

There were healthy Caucasian individuals from Russia, aged roughly 6 to 95, serving as donors. The sequenced sample was blood. The clonotype was recovered from an older man in good health. This chain uses TRBV11-3 with TRBJ2-5; D remains ambiguous. The J call is in doubt because the DNA end fits TRBJ2-1 better. The CDR3 region is CASSPTPLGNEQFF. The CDR3 DNA follows: TGTGCCAGCAGCCCAACCCCCTTGGGGAATGAACAGTTCTTC.